A single sample is the source of the 32 T cell receptor beta chains below, sequenced in a study of regulatory T cells in long-lasting Graves disease. CDR3 regions were amplified by Arm-PCR using iRepertoire HTBI primers to build TCR beta libraries. Each CDR3 protein gets one entry after TCRdb re-called the multiplex PCR reads with MiXCR. This table holds 400,000 or so distinct CDR3 sequences, roughly 20% found once. Time point specified: persistent/refractory GD, antithyroid drugs over 5 years with positive TRAb. Following extraction of RNA from PBMCs, that RNA was used to make the TCR library. This sample comprised peripheral blood mononuclear cells (PBMCs), obtained when the disease was refractory, from a patient treated with antithyroid drugs. Every receptor here comes from a female donor with Graves disease.

The chain recombines TRBV7-9 with TRBJ1-5; 10 positions agree with TRBD1. The V and J ends lost 6 bases and 4 bases, in that order; junction bases with no gene match: 6. CDR3 length equals 15 residues. CDR1 and CDR2 from the germline V gene are SEHNR and FQNEAQ (reference sequence). The CDR3 loop reads CASSFDRGLNQPQHF. The CDR3 DNA sequence: TGTGCCAGCAGTTTCGACAGGGGGCTAAATCAGCCCCAGCATTTT.

At least ten counts were recorded for this clonotype. This chain joins TRBV12-3 or TRBV12-4 and TRBJ1-2; D is uncertain. This CDR3 spans 14 amino acids. V lost 9 bases to trimming and J lost 4 bases, with 18 bases between them. The CDR3, as DNA: TGTGCCAGTACCAGTACGAGGGAGGCCTATGGCTACACCTTC. This codes for CASTSTREAYGYTF.

This clonotype was counted at least ten times. The CDR3 reads CASRGTEAFF. The CDR3 coding sequence is TGTGCCAGCAGGGGCACTGAAGCTTTCTTT. The chain recombines TRBV27 with TRBJ1-1; the D is unclear. Trimming left V 6 bases short and J 4 bases short, with 3 bases between. This CDR3 contains 10 residues. Germline values: CDR1 MNHEY, CDR2 SMNVEV (reference sequence).

This clonotype has ten or more counts. The chain carries TRBV24-1 and TRBJ2-5; 9 bases match TRBD2. The CDR3 length is 14 residues. Per germline, CDR1 KGHDR and CDR2 SFDVKD. CDR3 bases: TGTGTCCCGTCGAGCGGGAGGCCCCAAGAGACCCAGTACTTC. Amino acid sequence: CVPSSGRPQETQYF.

Ten or more counts support this clonotype. This CDR3 is CASSLWVQGETQYF. CDR3 in DNA: TGTGCCAGCAGTTTATGGGTGCAAGGGGAGACCCAGTACTTC. The rearrangement joins TRBV27 to TRBJ2-5; no firm D call. From germline, CDR1 is MNHEY and CDR2 SMNVEV (reference sequence). This CDR3 comprises 14 residues. The ends were cut back, 1 base at V and 5 bases at J, with 11 bases in the middle.

This clonotype was detected ten times or more. The genes are TRBV7-8 and TRBJ2-7, with 7 bases fitting TRBD2. There are 16 residues in the CDR3. The ends lost 2 bases at V and 3 bases at J; junction bases unmatched: 10. The germline V gene encodes CDR1 SGHVS and CDR2 FQNEAQ. CDR3 region: CASSLLIPGGRYEQYF. Written as DNA, the CDR3 is TGTGCCAGCAGCTTACTCATTCCGGGAGGCCGCTACGAGCAGTACTTC.

There are many counts of this clonotype. The CDR3 DNA is TGTGCCAGCAGATCCTCTGGAAACACCATATATTTT. As protein: CASRSSGNTIYF. This chain uses TRBV12-3 or TRBV12-4 with TRBJ1-3; D remains ambiguous. The CDR3 has 12 residues. V dropped 6 bases and J dropped 0 bases, with 3 bases sitting between them.

This clonotype was picked up many times. This chain links TRBV27 with TRBJ1-6; weak D call: TRBD1 (5 bases). This CDR3 has 14 amino acids. Germline V gene data show CDR1 as MNHEY and CDR2 as SMNVEV (reference sequence). Trimming stripped 6 bases from V and 8 bases from J, with 14 bases between. This CDR3 reads CASRTGTSHSPLHF. The CDR3, as DNA: TGTGCCAGCAGGACCGGGACGAGCCATTCACCCCTCCACTTT.

This chain joins TRBV28 and TRBJ2-5; 7 bases are a match to TRBD1. Per germline, CDR1 MDHEN and CDR2 SYDVKM. With 5 bases clipped from V and 3 bases from J, the junction kept 9 bases outside the gene matches. The CDR3 has 15 amino acids. Here the CDR3 DNA reads TGTGCCAGCAGTCTCTACAGGACAGGAGAAGAGACCCAGTACTTC. Translated, it gives CASSLYRTGEETQYF.

This clonotype occurred many times. DNA of the CDR3: TGTGCCAGCAGCTCACCCCTCTTAAACGAGCAGTACTTC. Translated, it gives CASSSPLLNEQYF. The rearrangement joins TRBV7-8 to TRBJ2-7; D is unclear. The length of the CDR3 is 13 residues. Germline V gene lookup returns CDR1 SGHVS and CDR2 FQNEAQ. V shed 4 bases and J shed 5 bases, with 12 bases lying between them.

This clonotype turned up a few times. The V and J genes are TRBV19 and TRBJ1-3; tentatively, D is TRBD1 (6 bases). CDR3 length: 14 residues. Germline V CDR1 and CDR2: LNHDA, SQIVND (reference sequence). V shed 6 bases and J shed 4 bases, with 13 bases lying between them. As DNA, the CDR3 is TGTGCCAGTAGCCTACAGGGATCCGGAAACACCATATATTTT. It codes for CASSLQGSGNTIYF.

There are many counts of this clonotype. The chain links TRBV27 to TRBJ2-5; TRBD2 aligns across 9 bases. The germline gives CDR1 MNHEY, CDR2 SMNVEV (reference sequence). Trimming removed 8 bases from V and 3 bases from J; junction bases left unmatched: 16. The CDR3 extends over 17 amino acids. CDR3 bases: TGTGCCAGCTCACCGATTGGGTGGCGGGAGGGGGAAGAGACCCAGTACTTC. This codes for CASSPIGWREGEETQYF.

This clonotype was counted many times. The chain is built from TRBV15 and TRBJ2-3, with D perhaps TRBD2 (6 bases). V gave up 3 bases and J gave up 6 bases, with 19 bases separating them. Per germline, CDR1 LNHNV and CDR2 YYDKDF (reference sequence). The CDR3 runs to 16 residues. CDR3 residues: CATSREGSGLSDTQYF. CDR3 DNA sequence: TGTGCCACCAGCAGGGAGGGTAGCGGTCTATCTGATACGCAGTATTTT.

The chain couples TRBV27 to TRBJ2-2; tentative D call: TRBD1 (7 bases). Trimming took 6 bases from V and 6 from J, leaving 26 bases between them. This CDR3 region has 18 residues. CDR1 is MNHEY and CDR2 is SMNVEV in the germline V gene (reference sequence). CDR3 DNA: TGTGCCAGCAGGGCGGGACAGCTTCTTTATCGAGGGTCCGGGGAGCTGTTTTTT. Protein product: CASRAGQLLYRGSGELFF.

There are a few counts of this clonotype. V and J are TRBV2 and TRBJ2-7; weak D call: TRBD1 (6 bases). The ends were cut back, 7 bases at V and 1 base at J, with 14 bases in the middle. Germline loops: CDR1 SNHLY, CDR2 FYNNEI. The CDR3 totals 14 residues. This chain's CDR3 is CASTRQEISYEQYF. CDR3 sequence (DNA): TGTGCCAGCACCCGACAGGAGATTTCCTACGAGCAGTACTTC.

In this sample, this clonotype turned up a few times. The V call is TRBV27, the J call TRBJ2-1; TRBD2 aligns across 14 bases. The CDR3 runs to 17 residues. Germline assignment: CDR1 MNHEY and CDR2 SMNVEV (reference sequence). V lost 2 bases and J lost 2; bases outside the gene matches: 2. In DNA form, the CDR3 reads TGTGCCAGCAGTTTAATGGGACTAGCGGGGGCCTACAATGAGCAGTTCTTC. Translated, it gives CASSLMGLAGAYNEQFF.

At least ten counts were recorded for this clonotype. This sequence joins TRBV28 and TRBJ2-5; 7 bases line up with TRBD1. J was trimmed by 3 bases and V by 4 bases; bases with no gene match: 5. CDR3 length: 14 residues. CDR1 is MDHEN and CDR2 is SYDVKM in the germline V gene. The CDR3 region is CASSSHGTEETQYF. CDR3 bases: TGTGCCAGCAGTTCACACGGGACAGAAGAGACCCAGTACTTC.

This clonotype appeared a few times. The chain recombines TRBV7-9 with TRBJ1-5; D is possibly TRBD1 (5 bases). The CDR3 contains 14 residues. V was trimmed by 11 bases and J by 0 bases, leaving 14 bases between them. Germline-derived CDR1 and CDR2 are SEHNR and FQNEAQ (reference sequence). CDR3 DNA: TGTGCCTCTCAAGGGGCCGGTAGCAATCAGCCCCAGCATTTT. Translation: CASQGAGSNQPQHF.

This clonotype was seen a single time. CDR3 bases: TGTGCCAGCAGCCGAGGGGCGCTGGGCACTGAAGCTTTCTTT. Translated, it gives CASSRGALGTEAFF. The chain joins TRBV7-9 to TRBJ1-1; D possibly corresponds to TRBD1 (5 bases). Germline V gene sequence: CDR1 SEHNR, CDR2 FQNEAQ (reference sequence). The CDR3 length is 14 residues. V dropped 5 bases and J dropped 4 bases, with 14 bases sitting between them. The full variable domain, with the rest looked up from reference TRBV7-9 and TRBJ1-1, is DTGVSQNPRHKITKRGQNVTFRCDPISEHNRLYWYRQTLGQGPEFLTYFQNEAQLEKSRLLSDRFSAERPKGSFSTLEIQRTEQGDSAMYLCASSRGALGTEAFFGQGTRLTVV.

The chain joins TRBV30 to TRBJ2-1; the D is unclear. Germline CDR1 is GTSNPN and CDR2 is SVGIG (reference sequence). The V and J ends lost 2 bases and 5 bases respectively, with 7 bases between them. CDR3 length: 12 residues. CDR3 DNA sequence: TGTGCCTGGAGTCCGGCGAACAATGAGCAGTTCTTC. The encoded protein is CAWSPANNEQFF.

The J gene is TRBJ1-5, the V gene TRBV20-1; a weak D match, TRBD1 (6 bases). The V gene's germline CDR1 is DFQATT and CDR2 SNEGSKA (reference sequence). With 4 bases removed from V and 6 bases from J, the gap between germline ends came to 10 bases. The CDR3 is 12 amino acids. The CDR3 DNA follows: TGCAGTGCTACAGGGGTTGGTCAGCCCCAGCATTTT. This codes for CSATGVGQPQHF.

The chain recombines TRBV20-1 with TRBJ1-5; TRBD1 agrees at 7 bases. Germline CDR1 DFQATT, CDR2 SNEGSKA (reference sequence). The CDR3 contains 13 residues. V shed 3 bases, J shed 4 bases, and the junction held 3 bases outside the gene matches. The CDR3 bases are TGCAGTGCTAGGGGGACAGAGAATCAGCCCCAGCATTTT. This encodes CSARGTENQPQHF.

This clonotype was seen a few times. This rearrangement joins TRBV19 to TRBJ1-3, with D possibly being TRBD1 (5 bases). This CDR3 comprises 15 residues. V was shortened by 3 bases and J by 2 bases, with 11 bases between the two germline ends. The germline CDR1 and CDR2 sequences are LNHDA and SQIVND (reference sequence). The CDR3, as DNA: TGTGCCAGTAGTATTCGGACAAATACTGGAAACACCATATATTTT. Its protein is CASSIRTNTGNTIYF.

The chain is built from TRBV19 and TRBJ1-5; maybe TRBD1 (6 bases). Trimming stripped 4 bases from V and 5 bases from J, with 12 bases between. Per germline, CDR1 LNHDA and CDR2 SQIVND (reference sequence). This CDR3 has 14 amino acids. CDR3 residues: CASSNDRPHQPQHF. CDR3 DNA sequence: TGTGCCAGTAGTAACGACAGGCCCCATCAGCCCCAGCATTTT.

With respect to this clonotype: A much larger clone is a single base away; this may be a read error. The chain combines TRBV7-2 with TRBJ1-2, with D unclear. This CDR3 is built from 13 residues. Germline loops: CDR1 SGHTA, CDR2 FQGNSA. The CDR3 loop reads CASSQIALDGCTF. CDR3 nucleotides: TGTGCCAGCAGTCAGATCGCTTTGGATGGCTGCACCTTC.

CDR3 sequence: CATSREPGRGRSPLHF. In DNA form, the CDR3 reads TGTGCCACCAGCAGAGAGCCGGGCAGGGGGCGGTCACCCCTCCACTTT. The V gene is TRBV15, the J gene TRBJ1-6; 8 nucleotides line up with TRBD1. The CDR3 runs to 16 residues. The V segment lost 0 bases and the J segment 10 bases; nucleotides outside the gene matches: 8. The V gene's germline CDR1 is LNHNV and CDR2 YYDKDF (reference sequence).

This clonotype was seen repeatedly, ten times or more. A much larger clone sits a single nucleotide away, making a read error possible. The rearrangement joins TRBV28 to TRBJ1-1, with D maybe TRBD1 (6 bases). This CDR3 has 14 amino acids. CDR1 and CDR2 from the germline V gene are MDHEN and SYDVKM. CDR3 amino acids: CASSLWTANTEAFF. The CDR3, as DNA: TGTGCCAGCAGCTTATGGACAGCGAACACTGAAGCTTTCTTT. Variable domain in full (rest from reference TRBV28 and TRBJ1-1): DVKVTQSSRYLVKRTGEKVFLECVQDMDHENMFWYRQDPGLGLRLIYFSYDVKMKEKGDIPEGYSVSREKKERFSLILESASTNQTSMYLCASSLWTANTEAFFGQGTRLTVV.

The chain combines TRBV12-3 or TRBV12-4 with TRBJ2-1; D is unclear. CDR3 size: 16 residues. The V and J ends lost 4 bases and 8 bases respectively, with 21 bases between them. CDR3 DNA sequence: TGTGCCAGCAGTTACTCTACAGTGGAAGAGGTGTATGAGCAGTTCTTC. It codes for CASSYSTVEEVYEQFF.

Only a few counts were recorded for this clonotype. The CDR3 loop is CASSSDFPTYEQYF. The CDR3 DNA reads as TGTGCCAGCTCCTCGGACTTTCCGACCTACGAGCAGTACTTC. This rearrangement joins TRBV27 to TRBJ2-7; a possible D gene is TRBD2 (5 bases). Germline CDR1 reads MNHEY; CDR2 reads SMNVEV (reference sequence). V shed 8 bases and J shed 2 bases, with 16 bases lying between them. This CDR3 spans 14 amino acids.

The rearrangement joins TRBV12-3 or TRBV12-4 to TRBJ2-1, with D possibly called TRBD1 or TRBD2 (6 bases each). The CDR3 consists of 16 residues. The ends were cut back, 6 bases at V and 0 bases at J, with 15 bases in the middle. This chain's CDR3 is CASRGQTSDSYNEQFF. CDR3 DNA: TGTGCCAGCAGAGGACAGACTAGTGACTCCTACAATGAGCAGTTCTTC.

There are a few counts of this clonotype. This rearrangement joins TRBV29-1 to TRBJ2-7, with 9 bases aligning to TRBD1. The trim removed 6 bases at V and 5 bases at J, leaving 2 bases unmatched. Germline CDR1 and CDR2: SQVTM and ANQGSEA. This CDR3 contains 11 residues. The CDR3 coding sequence is TGCAGCGTGCGGACAGGGGACGAGCAGTACTTC. Its protein product is CSVRTGDEQYF.

This clonotype was picked up a small number of times. The rearrangement links TRBV7-2 to TRBJ1-3; D may be TRBD1 (6 bases). Germline V gene data show CDR1 as SGHTA and CDR2 as FQGNSA. V was pared by 5 bases and J by 1 base, with 12 bases between. The CDR3 totals 15 residues. The CDR3, as DNA: TGTGCCAGCAGCCCCCGAGGGACATCTGGAAACACCATATATTTT. This codes for CASSPRGTSGNTIYF.